The next 28 T cell receptor beta chains were all read from a single sample in a study of identical twins. One entry per CDR3 protein results from TCRdb running MiXCR on the 5' RACE reads. The data show fewer than 900,000 distinct CDR3 sequences, approximately 22% seen once. The same sample was also used in a study of T cells expressing NK-cell markers.

The material sequenced was PBMCs. The receptors derive from a woman younger than 35 in good health.

In this sample, this clonotype turned up many times. The rearrangement uses TRBV20-1 and TRBJ2-5, with D perhaps being TRBD1 or TRBD2 (5 bases each). This CDR3 spans 13 amino acids. V lost 6 bases and J 2 bases, leaving 13 bases between the germline ends. CDR1 and CDR2 from the germline V gene are DFQATT and SNEGSKA (reference sequence). CDR3 coding DNA: TGCAGTGCCAAGGGACGCAGACAAGAGACCCAGTACTTC. This codes for CSAKGRRQETQYF.

Here the CDR3 DNA reads TGTGCCAGCAGCTCTTCTAGCGGTCGGAGCTCCTACGAGCAGTACTTC. This gives the protein CASSSSSGRSSYEQYF. The J gene is TRBJ2-7, the V gene TRBV7-9; 7 bases fit TRBD2. Per the germline V gene, CDR1 is SEHNR and CDR2 is FQNEAQ (reference sequence). Losses at the gene ends were 4 bases for V and 0 bases for J; bases not matched to a gene: 9. This CDR3 is built from 16 residues. The full variable domain, completed using reference TRBV7-9 and TRBJ2-7, is DTGVSQNPRHKITKRGQNVTFRCDPISEHNRLYWYRQTLGQGPEFLTYFQNEAQLEKSRLLSDRFSAERPKGSFSTLEIQRTEQGDSAMYLCASSSSSGRSSYEQYFGPGTRLTVT.

The chain couples TRBV4-3 to TRBJ2-7, with D perhaps given as TRBD1 or TRBD2 (5 bases each). The CDR3 totals 13 residues. Germline CDR1 reads LGHNA; CDR2 reads YSLEER. Trimming took off 2 bases at V and 7 bases at J, with 12 bases between the two ends. The CDR3 nucleotides read TGCGCCAGCAGCCAATACGGGACGTCAGAGCAGTACTTC. It translates to CASSQYGTSEQYF.

The chain carries TRBV20-1 and TRBJ2-7; no clear D gene. Germline loops: CDR1 DFQATT, CDR2 SNEGSKA (reference sequence). V gave up 5 bases and J gave up 0 bases, with 11 bases separating them. This CDR3 spans 13 amino acids. CDR3 sequence: CSALNPSSYEQYF. The CDR3 coding sequence is TGCAGTGCTCTCAATCCGAGCTCCTACGAGCAGTACTTC.

This clonotype was observed many times. The chain couples TRBV12-3 or TRBV12-4 to TRBJ2-2; possible D gene TRBD2, 5 bases. The CDR3 runs to 11 residues. V was cut by 6 bases and J by 7 bases, with 6 bases left in between. CDR3 amino acids: CASSRGGELFF. CDR3 sequence (DNA): TGTGCCAGCAGCCGGGGCGGGGAGCTGTTTTTT.

This clonotype has a handful of counts. The chain employs TRBV7-2 and TRBJ2-7, with 11 positions matching TRBD2. The J segment lost 0 bases and the V segment lost 4 bases, leaving 5 bases of the junction unmatched. Germline CDR1 SGHTA, CDR2 FQGNSA. The CDR3 totals 16 residues. The CDR3 sequence: CASSSVAGGSSYEQYF. CDR3 sequence (DNA): TGTGCCAGCAGCTCCGTAGCGGGAGGGTCCTCCTACGAGCAGTACTTC.

This clonotype occurred many times. V usage is TRBV12-3 or TRBV12-4 and J usage is TRBJ2-3; the D gene is possibly TRBD2 (5 bases). V shed 4 bases and J shed 4 bases, with 15 bases lying between them. This CDR3 spans 15 amino acids. The chain's CDR3 is CASSSAGEKADTQYF. The CDR3 nucleotides are TGTGCCAGCAGTTCGGCCGGGGAAAAGGCAGATACGCAGTATTTT.

The sample holds a few counts of this clonotype. The V call is TRBV7-2, the J call TRBJ2-7, with 9 positions matching TRBD2. Per the germline V gene, CDR1 is SGHTA and CDR2 is FQGNSA. This CDR3 comprises 15 residues. Trimming removed 5 bases from V and 1 base from J; junction bases left unmatched: 6. CDR3 bases: TGTGCCAGCAGCCCGAGACTAGCGGATTCCTACGAGCAGTACTTC. Translating gives CASSPRLADSYEQYF. Variable domain in full (rest from reference TRBV7-2 and TRBJ2-7): GAGVSQSPSNKVTEKGKDVELRCDPISGHTALYWYRQSLGQGLEFLIYFQGNSAPDKSGLPSDRFSAERTGGSVSTLTIQRTQQEDSAVYLCASSPRLADSYEQYFGPGTRLTVT.

At least ten counts were recorded for this clonotype. The gene calls are TRBV20-1 and TRBJ2-3, with 12 nucleotides matching TRBD2. CDR1 DFQATT and CDR2 SNEGSKA come from the germline V gene (reference sequence). The CDR3 loop spans 16 amino acids. V lost 5 bases, J lost 4 bases, and 10 bases stayed unmatched. The DNA of the CDR3 is TGCAGTGCTTTCCCCCTAGCGGGAGGGCCAGCAGATACGCAGTATTTT. It yields the protein CSAFPLAGGPADTQYF.

This clonotype appeared many times. This chain connects TRBV20-1 to TRBJ1-2; 9 bases match TRBD1. CDR3 length equals 15 residues. Germline V gene lookup returns CDR1 DFQATT and CDR2 SNEGSKA (reference sequence). V shed 5 bases, J shed 4 bases, and the junction held 11 bases outside the gene matches. In DNA form, the CDR3 reads TGCAGTGCTCTCCGGGACAGGGACGGCGGCTATGGCTACACCTTC. It specifies CSALRDRDGGYGYTF.

The chain has TRBV6-2 or TRBV6-3 and TRBJ2-4; no clear D gene. The CDR3 is 13 residues long. The V and J ends lost 5 bases and 0 bases respectively, with 5 bases between them. Per germline, CDR1 MNHEY and CDR2 SVGEGT. This CDR3 reads CASSHLAKNIQYF. DNA for the CDR3: TGTGCCAGCAGTCACCTAGCCAAAAACATTCAGTACTTC.

V is TRBV10-3 and J is TRBJ1-2, with D possibly being TRBD1 (6 bases). The CDR3 runs 14 residues. V dropped 0 bases and J dropped 3 bases, with 8 bases sitting between them. CDR1 and CDR2 from the germline V gene are ENHRY and SYGVKD. CDR3 in amino acids: CAISESQGHYGYTF. The CDR3, as DNA: TGTGCCATCAGTGAGTCTCAGGGGCACTATGGCTACACCTTC.

The chain employs TRBV2 and TRBJ2-7; 9 bases agree with TRBD1. The CDR3 spans 14 residues. Germline V CDR1 and CDR2: SNHLY, FYNNEI. J gave up 5 bases and V 3 bases, and 5 bases lay outside the gene matches. The CDR3: CASSETGGSNEQYF. For the CDR3, the DNA is TGTGCCAGCAGTGAGACAGGGGGATCCAACGAGCAGTACTTC.

The V and J genes are TRBV4-3 and TRBJ2-3, with 14 bases aligning to TRBD2. This CDR3 comprises 16 residues. V trimming: 3 bases; J trimming: 5 bases; junction bases outside the gene matches: 4. The germline V gene encodes CDR1 LGHNA and CDR2 YSLEER. The CDR3 nucleotides are TGCGCCAGCAGCCAGGGACTAGCGGGAGTTTTAGATACGCAGTATTTT. Amino acid sequence: CASSQGLAGVLDTQYF.

This clonotype was counted many times. V and J are TRBV12-3 or TRBV12-4 and TRBJ2-2; a possible D gene is TRBD2 (5 bases). The ends were cut back, 3 bases at V and 13 bases at J, with 9 bases in the middle. CDR3 size: 11 residues. The CDR3 reads CASSFRGRLFF. The CDR3 DNA reads as TGTGCCAGCAGTTTCAGAGGGAGGCTGTTTTTT.

This rearrangement joins TRBV29-1 to TRBJ2-2, with TRBD2 identical over 13 bases. This CDR3 spans 14 amino acids. Trimming at V came to 4 bases and at J to 6 bases, leaving 2 bases not matched to a gene. The germline gives CDR1 SQVTM, CDR2 ANQGSEA. The CDR3: CSVVGLAGAGELFF. The DNA for the CDR3 is TGCAGCGTTGTTGGACTAGCGGGAGCCGGGGAGCTGTTTTTT.

The rearrangement uses TRBV5-1 and TRBJ2-3; weak D call: TRBD2 (6 bases). The length of the CDR3 is 16 residues. Germline V gene data show CDR1 as SGHRS and CDR2 as YFSETQ. Trimming removed 7 bases from V and 1 base from J, with 19 bases in between. The CDR3 nucleotides are TGCGCCAGCGCCAATAGGAGGGGCGCAGGCACAGATACGCAGTATTTT. It yields the protein CASANRRGAGTDTQYF. Using reference TRBV5-1 and TRBJ2-3 for the parts outside the CDR3, the full variable domain is KAGVTQTPRYLIKTRGQQVTLSCSPISGHRSVSWYQQTPGQGLQFLFEYFSETQRNKGNFPGRFSGRQFSNSRSEMNVSTLELGDSALYLCASANRRGAGTDTQYFGPGTRLTVL.

V and J are TRBV9 and TRBJ2-6, with unresolved D. CDR3 length: 15 amino acids. Trimming left V 7 bases short and J 4 bases short, with 15 bases between. Germline V CDR1 and CDR2: SGDLS, YYNGEE. The CDR3 is CASAKLGSGANVLTF. As DNA, the CDR3 is TGTGCCAGCGCTAAACTGGGGTCCGGGGCCAACGTCCTGACTTTC.

This clonotype has more than one count but fewer than ten. The rearrangement uses TRBV10-3 and TRBJ2-5, with D perhaps matching TRBD2 (6 bases). There are 16 residues in the CDR3. Trimming took 5 bases from V and 7 from J, leaving 23 bases between them. Germline V CDR1 and CDR2: ENHRY, SYGVKD. CDR3 DNA sequence: TGTGCCATCAGTTCGACTCGGCGGGGCAAGAGAGGGACCCAGTACTTC. Translation gives CAISSTRRGKRGTQYF.

This clonotype was observed a handful of times. The chain recombines TRBV21-1 with TRBJ2-7; the table calls TRBD2, which could not be checked here. TRBV21-1 is described as a pseudogene. This CDR3 region has 18 residues. CDR3 coding DNA: TGTGCCAGCAGCTCGCGGGGACTAGCGGAGCCGAGCTCCTACGAGCAGTACTTC. It yields the protein CASSSRGLAEPSSYEQYF.

This clonotype was observed a handful of times. This chain links TRBV5-1 with TRBJ2-1; TRBD2 matches 12 bases. CDR3 length: 16 amino acids. Germline CDR1 and CDR2: SGHRS and YFSETQ. The ends lost 4 bases at V and 4 bases at J; junction bases unmatched: 6. The CDR3 protein is CASSTGLAGPYNEQFF. The CDR3 nucleotides are TGCGCCAGCAGCACTGGACTAGCGGGACCGTACAATGAGCAGTTCTTC.

This clonotype has only a few counts. The DNA of the CDR3 is TGCAGCGCCCAAGGGACTAGCGGGATGGCCTACAATGAGCAGTTCTTC. This sequence encodes CSAQGTSGMAYNEQFF. This sequence joins TRBV29-1 and TRBJ2-1; TRBD2 matches 13 bases. V lost 7 bases and J lost 2; bases outside the gene matches: 8. The CDR3 contains 16 residues. The germline gives CDR1 SQVTM, CDR2 ANQGSEA.

This chain connects TRBV20-1 to TRBJ2-3, with D perhaps TRBD1 or TRBD2 (5 bases each). V shed 5 bases and J shed 3 bases, with 12 bases lying between them. Germline V gene lookup returns CDR1 DFQATT and CDR2 SNEGSKA (reference sequence). The CDR3 runs to 13 residues. The DNA of the CDR3 is TGCAGTGCTTCGTGGGGGTTTACAGATACGCAGTATTTT. Translated, it gives CSASWGFTDTQYF.

The J gene is TRBJ1-2, the V gene TRBV6-1; D not resolved. V was trimmed by 1 base and J by 6 bases, leaving 15 bases between them. Germline values: CDR1 MNHNS, CDR2 SASEGT. The CDR3 runs to 15 residues. CDR3 DNA: TGTGCCAGCAGTGAAGGAGGTGAGGCCTTCGATGGCTACACCTTC. It encodes CASSEGGEAFDGYTF.

The V call is TRBV12-3 or TRBV12-4, the J call TRBJ2-7; 7 bases are a match to TRBD2. Trimming removed 0 bases from V and 6 bases from J; junction bases left unmatched: 11. The CDR3 contains 16 residues. The CDR3, as DNA: TGTGCCAGCAGTTTAGCGCTGGGTAGCGGGCGAGGCGAGCAGTACTTC. It codes for CASSLALGSGRGEQYF.

The chain combines TRBV29-1 with TRBJ1-2; 10 bases agree with TRBD1. Per the germline V gene, CDR1 is SQVTM and CDR2 is ANQGSEA. V gave up 6 bases and J gave up 4 bases; unmatched junction bases: 8. The CDR3 is made up of 14 amino acids. The CDR3 region has the DNA TGCAGCGTGGGGAGACAGGGGGCCGGCTATGGCTACACCTTC. This gives the protein CSVGRQGAGYGYTF.

This chain uses TRBV20-1 with TRBJ2-3; no clear D gene. The CDR3 is 12 amino acids. V lost 4 bases and J 8 bases, leaving 13 bases between the germline ends. Germline CDR1 and CDR2: DFQATT and SNEGSKA (reference sequence). CDR3 DNA: TGCAGTGCTAAAGTACGGGTTGGTACGCAGTATTTT. It yields the protein CSAKVRVGTQYF.

This clonotype was counted between two and nine times. The chain is built from TRBV12-3 or TRBV12-4 and TRBJ1-5; 9 nucleotides agree with TRBD1. Losses at the gene ends were 4 bases for V and 7 bases for J; bases not matched to a gene: 8. The CDR3 covers 15 residues. The CDR3 region is CASSWDRDGGQPQHF. As DNA, the CDR3 is TGTGCCAGCAGTTGGGACAGGGACGGAGGGCAGCCCCAGCATTTT.